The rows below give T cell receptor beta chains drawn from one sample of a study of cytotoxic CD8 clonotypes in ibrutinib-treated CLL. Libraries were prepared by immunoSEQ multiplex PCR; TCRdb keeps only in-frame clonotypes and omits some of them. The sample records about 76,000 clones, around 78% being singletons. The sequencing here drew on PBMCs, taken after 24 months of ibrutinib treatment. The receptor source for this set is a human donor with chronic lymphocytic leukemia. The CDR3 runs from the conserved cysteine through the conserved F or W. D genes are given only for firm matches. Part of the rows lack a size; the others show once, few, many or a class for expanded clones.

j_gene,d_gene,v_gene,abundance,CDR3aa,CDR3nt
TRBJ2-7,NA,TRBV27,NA,CASRLGHTPYEQYF,TGTGCCAGCAGACTAGGACACACACCCTACGAGCAGTACTTC
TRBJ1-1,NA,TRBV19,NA,CASSIARDTEAFF,TGTGCCAGTAGTATCGCCAGGGACACTGAAGCTTTCTTT
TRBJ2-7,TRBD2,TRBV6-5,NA,CASSYSEIGLAYEQYF,TGTGCCAGCAGTTACTCAGAGATCGGACTAGCCTACGAGCAGTACTTC
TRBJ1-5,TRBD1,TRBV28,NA,CASSQSGGRNQPQHF,TGTGCCAGCAGTCAATCAGGGGGCCGTAATCAGCCCCAGCATTTT
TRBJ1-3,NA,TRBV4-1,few,CASSQDLLSGSGNTIYF,TGCGCCAGCAGCCAAGATCTCCTTTCCGGTTCCGGAAACACCATATATTTT
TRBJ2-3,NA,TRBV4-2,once,CASSVRQAITDTQYF,TGTGCCAGCAGCGTTAGACAGGCGATCACAGATACGCAGTATTTT
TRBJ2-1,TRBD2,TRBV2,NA,CASRPGLAGDNEQFF,TGTGCCAGCAGACCGGGACTAGCGGGAGACAATGAGCAGTTCTTC
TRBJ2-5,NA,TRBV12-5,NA,CASGLPAGQGTRCEQYF,TGTGCTAGTGGTTTGCCTGCCGGCCAAGGGACAAGATGTGAGCAGTACTTC
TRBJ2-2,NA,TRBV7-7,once,CASSLSGKNTGELFF,TGTGCCAGCAGCTTAAGTGGGAAGAACACCGGGGAGCTGTTTTTT
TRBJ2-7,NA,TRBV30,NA,CAWSPLGAGEQYF,TGTGCCTGGAGTCCTCTGGGGGCCGGGGAGCAGTACTTC
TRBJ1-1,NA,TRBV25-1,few,CASSDSSAWDTEAFF,TGTGCCAGCAGTGATAGCTCCGCGTGGGACACTGAAGCTTTCTTT
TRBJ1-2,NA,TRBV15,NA,CATSRDDSNNYGYTF,TGTGCCACCAGCAGAGATGACTCAAATAACTATGGCTACACCTTC
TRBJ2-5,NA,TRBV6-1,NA,CASSEDFQETQYF,TGTGCCAGCAGTGAAGACTTCCAAGAGACCCAGTACTTC
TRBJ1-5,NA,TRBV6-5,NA,CASSSRVGDNQPQHF,TGTGCCAGCAGTTCCCGCGTGGGGGACAATCAGCCCCAGCATTTT
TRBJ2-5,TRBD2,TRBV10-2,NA,CASTSGGGEETQYF,TGCGCCAGCACCTCGGGGGGGGGAGAGGAGACCCAGTACTTC
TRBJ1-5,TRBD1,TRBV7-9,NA,CASSLGDRGPNQPQHF,TGTGCCAGCAGCTTAGGTGACAGGGGGCCAAATCAGCCCCAGCATTTT
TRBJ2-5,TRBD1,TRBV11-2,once,CASSLLGQDMQETQYF,TGTGCCAGCAGCTTACTTGGACAGGACATGCAAGAGACCCAGTACTTC
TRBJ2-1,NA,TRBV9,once,CASSVDGPGREQFF,TGTGCCAGCAGCGTAGATGGGCCCGGCAGGGAGCAGTTCTTC
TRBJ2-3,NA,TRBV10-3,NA,CAMRQSPGAGVTDTQYF,TGTGCCATGCGACAATCTCCGGGGGCAGGGGTTACAGATACGCAGTATTTT
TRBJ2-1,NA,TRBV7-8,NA,CASSLAQGTYNEQFF,TGTGCCAGCAGCTTAGCCCAGGGGACCTACAATGAGCAGTTCTTC
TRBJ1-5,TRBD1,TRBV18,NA,CASSRYRGGDSNQPQHF,TGTGCCAGCTCGCGATACAGGGGGGGCGATAGCAATCAGCCCCAGCATTTT
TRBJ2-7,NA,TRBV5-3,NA,CARSTRPYSREQYF,TGTGCCAGAAGCACCCGGCCTTATAGTAGGGAGCAGTACTTC
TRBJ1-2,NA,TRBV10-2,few,CASKGAGYGYTF,TGCGCCAGCAAAGGTGCGGGCTATGGCTACACCTTC
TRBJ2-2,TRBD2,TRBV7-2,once,CASSFGLAGGLGTGELFF,TGTGCCAGCAGCTTTGGACTAGCGGGAGGGCTGGGCACCGGGGAGCTGTTTTTT
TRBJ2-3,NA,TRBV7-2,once,CASSRREADTQYF,TGTGCCAGCAGCCGGAGGGAGGCAGATACGCAGTATTTT
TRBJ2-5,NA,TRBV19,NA,CASSIGGFAETQYF,TGTGCCAGTAGTATAGGAGGGTTTGCGGAGACCCAGTACTTC
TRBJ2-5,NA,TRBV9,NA,CASSVGSGEVETQYF,TGTGCCAGCAGCGTAGGTTCGGGAGAGGTGGAGACCCAGTACTTC
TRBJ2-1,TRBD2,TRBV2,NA,CASSALAGVYNEQFF,TGTGCCAGCAGCGCACTAGCGGGAGTCTACAATGAGCAGTTCTTC
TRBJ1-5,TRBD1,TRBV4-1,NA,CASSSAGQVGANSNQPQHF,TGCGCCAGCAGCTCAGCCGGACAGGTAGGGGCTAATAGCAATCAGCCCCAGCATTTT
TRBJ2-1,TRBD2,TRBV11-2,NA,CASSGGGLAGVVYNEQFF,TGTGCCAGCAGCGGGGGAGGGCTAGCGGGAGTCGTTTACAATGAGCAGTTCTTC
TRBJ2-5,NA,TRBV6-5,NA,CASSSIRRIWETQYF,TGTGCCAGCAGTTCCATACGACGGATTTGGGAGACCCAGTACTTC
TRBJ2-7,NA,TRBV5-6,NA,CASSPRGNSYEQYF,TGTGCCAGCAGCCCGCGGGGTAACTCCTACGAGCAGTACTTC
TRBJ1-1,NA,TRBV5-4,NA,CASSSGGRPNTEAFF,TGTGCCAGCAGCAGTGGGGGACGGCCGAACACTGAAGCTTTCTTT
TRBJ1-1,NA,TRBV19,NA,CASSIGGGTEAFF,TGTGCCAGTAGTATAGGTGGGGGCACTGAAGCTTTCTTT
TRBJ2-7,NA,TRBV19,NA,CASSIGDTAYYEQYF,TGTGCCAGTAGTATAGGGGACACCGCCTACTACGAGCAGTACTTC
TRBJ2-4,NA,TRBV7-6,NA,CASSSTYSAEQYF,TGTGCCAGCAGCTCTACCTACTCTGCGGAGCAGTACTTC
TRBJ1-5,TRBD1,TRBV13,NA,CASSPGGYQPQHF,TGTGCCAGCAGCCCAGGGGGGTATCAGCCCCAGCATTTT
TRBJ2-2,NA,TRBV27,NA,CASSLSISGELFF,TGTGCCAGCAGTTTATCGATATCGGGGGAGCTGTTTTTT
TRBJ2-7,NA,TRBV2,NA,CASNPDRTYEQYF,TGTGCCAGCAACCCGGACAGAACCTACGAGCAGTACTTC
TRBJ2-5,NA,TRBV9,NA,CASSVDIRKGTQYF,TGTGCCAGCAGCGTGGACATCCGCAAGGGGACCCAGTACTTC
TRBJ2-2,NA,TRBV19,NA,CASSISASGPGELFF,TGTGCCAGTAGTATCTCGGCCTCCGGCCCCGGGGAGCTGTTTTTT
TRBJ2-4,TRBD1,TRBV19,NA,CASSKQGAKNIQYF,TGTGCCAGTAGTAAACAGGGGGCCAAAAACATTCAGTACTTC
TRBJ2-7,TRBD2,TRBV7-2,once,CASSILAGGPLYEQYF,TGTGCCAGCAGCATTCTGGCGGGAGGGCCTTTGTACGAGCAGTACTTC
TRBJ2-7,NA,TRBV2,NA,CASKMGGTANYEQYF,TGTGCCAGCAAAATGGGAGGGACAGCAAACTACGAGCAGTACTTC
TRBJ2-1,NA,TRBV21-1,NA,CASSNRAGGGASEQFF,TGTGCCAGCAGCAACCGAGCGGGAGGCGGAGCCAGTGAGCAGTTCTTC